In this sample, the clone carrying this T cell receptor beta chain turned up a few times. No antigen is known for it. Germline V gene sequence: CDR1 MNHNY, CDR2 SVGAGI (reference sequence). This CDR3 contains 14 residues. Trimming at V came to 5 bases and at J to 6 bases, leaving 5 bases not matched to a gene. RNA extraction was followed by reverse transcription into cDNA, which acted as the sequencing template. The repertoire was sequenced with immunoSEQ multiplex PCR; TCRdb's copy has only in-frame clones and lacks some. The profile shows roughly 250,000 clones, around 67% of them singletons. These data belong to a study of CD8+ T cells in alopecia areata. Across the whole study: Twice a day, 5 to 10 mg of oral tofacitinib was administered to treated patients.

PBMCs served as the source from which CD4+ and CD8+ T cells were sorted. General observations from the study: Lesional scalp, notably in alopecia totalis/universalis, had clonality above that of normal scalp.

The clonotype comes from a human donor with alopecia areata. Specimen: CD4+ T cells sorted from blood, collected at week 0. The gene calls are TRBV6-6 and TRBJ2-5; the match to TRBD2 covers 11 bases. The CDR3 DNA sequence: TGTGCCAGCAGTGATAGCGGGGGGGTCAAGACCCAGTACTTC. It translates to CASSDSGGVKTQYF.